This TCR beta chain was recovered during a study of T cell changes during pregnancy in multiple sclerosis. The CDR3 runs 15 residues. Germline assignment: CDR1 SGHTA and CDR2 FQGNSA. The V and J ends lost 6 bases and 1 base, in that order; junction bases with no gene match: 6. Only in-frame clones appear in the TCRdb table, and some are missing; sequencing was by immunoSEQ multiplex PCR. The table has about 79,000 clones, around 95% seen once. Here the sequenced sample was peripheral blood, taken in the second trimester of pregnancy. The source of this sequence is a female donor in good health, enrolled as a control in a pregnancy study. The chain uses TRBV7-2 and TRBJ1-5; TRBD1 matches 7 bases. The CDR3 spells CASRVTGASNQPQHF. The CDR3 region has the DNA TGTGCCAGCAGGGTCACAGGGGCCAGCAATCAGCCCCAGCATTTT.